Listed here is a single TCR beta chain. Its antigen remains unknown. The V gene lost 5 bases and the J gene lost 5 bases, with 17 bases spanning the gap. The length of the CDR3 is 15 residues. Germline V gene data show CDR1 as SGHVS and CDR2 as FNYEAQ. The data were produced by immunoSEQ multiplex PCR, yet TCRdb's version contains in-frame clones alone and is incomplete. The sample comprises about 140,000 clones, about 93% of which are singletons, and approximately 6.9% rests with the top ten. This record belongs to a study of T cell responses to AZD1222 COVID-19 vaccine. Study findings and constraints: Epitopes outside B.1.351 and B.1.1.7 mutated regions reportedly drew nearly half of spike TCRs.

The input for sequencing was peripheral blood, taken 28 days after the second AZD1222 dose. This chain uses TRBV7-6 with TRBJ2-3, with D perhaps matching TRBD2 (6 bases). The sequence came from an adult who received the AZD1222 COVID-19 vaccine. CDR3 residues: CASSLRDSVVDTQYF. The DNA for the CDR3 is TGTGCCAGCAGCCTCAGGGACTCGGTCGTAGATACGCAGTATTTT.